One and the same sample provided the 17 T cell receptor beta chains below, sequenced in a study of beta chain features in type 1 diabetes. No antigen has been assigned to these receptors. Reverse transcribing all isolated RNA meant expressed TCRB transcripts were sequenced. The method was immunoSEQ multiplex PCR; TCRdb's version includes in-frame clones alone and lacks a portion of them. The sample has 120,000 or so clones; roughly a sixth are singletons. General study findings and limits: Among patients with Type 1 diabetes, TCRB CDR3s were moderately but significantly shorter in every one of the four CD4+ subsets.

What was sequenced was central memory CD4+ T cells from blood. The receptors stem from a young man with type 1 diabetes.

This clone was recorded many times. This sequence joins TRBV30 and TRBJ1-2; 11 bases map to TRBD1. Germline CDR1 GTSNPN, CDR2 SVGIG (reference sequence). The trim removed 2 bases at V and 7 bases at J, leaving 9 bases unmatched. The CDR3 loop spans 15 amino acids. In nucleotides, the CDR3 is TGTGCCTGGAGTACCACGGACAGGGGGCTGCGTGGCTACACCTTC. It is translated as CAWSTTDRGLRGYTF.

This clone was observed a few times. The chain employs TRBV19 and TRBJ2-7; TRBD1 matches 12 bases. The junction had 8 bases not matched to a gene; V was cut back by 5 bases and J by 6 bases. Germline loops: CDR1 LNHDA, CDR2 SQIVND (reference sequence). The CDR3 has 15 amino acids. Here the CDR3 DNA reads TGTGCCAGTAGTCCCTGGGACAGGGGGCACTCCGAGCAGTACTTC. Translation gives CASSPWDRGHSEQYF.

V and J are TRBV4-1 and TRBJ2-7; TRBD2 might be the D (7 bases). This CDR3 has 18 amino acids. V lost 2 bases, J lost 0 bases, and 20 bases lay in between. The V gene's germline CDR1 is MGHRA and CDR2 YSYEKL. In nucleotides, the CDR3 is TGCGCCAGCAGCCAACGAATGTCCGGCGGGGGCCTCTCCTACGAGCAGTACTTC. This translates into CASSQRMSGGGLSYEQYF.

The gene calls are TRBV28 and TRBJ2-5, with 7 positions matching TRBD1. The junction had 5 bases not matched to a gene; V was cut back by 8 bases and J by 5 bases. Per the germline V gene, CDR1 is MDHEN and CDR2 is SYDVKM. This CDR3 region has 12 residues. CDR3 bases: TGTGCCAGCCGAAGGGGGCGGGAGACCCAGTACTTC. Its translation: CASRRGRETQYF.

This clone has just a few counts. The J gene is TRBJ1-3, the V gene TRBV10-3, with D unclear. CDR3 length: 11 amino acids. V shed 7 bases and J shed 9 bases, with 10 bases lying between them. Germline assignment: CDR1 ENHRY and CDR2 SYGVKD. CDR3 in DNA: TGTGCCATCAACTTTTACGGCACCATATATTTT. The encoded protein is CAINFYGTIYF.

CDR3 amino acids: CAISESATLYGYTF. DNA for the CDR3: TGTGCCATCAGTGAGTCGGCTACCCTCTATGGCTACACCTTC. This chain links TRBV10-3 with TRBJ1-2; D remains ambiguous. The CDR3 contains 14 residues. V was clipped by 0 bases and J by 4 bases, with 9 bases between them. The germline gives CDR1 ENHRY, CDR2 SYGVKD.

The rearrangement links TRBV7-2 to TRBJ1-6; TRBD1 is a possible D gene (5 bases). The germline V gene has CDR1 SGHTA and CDR2 FQGNSA. V lost 3 bases to trimming and J lost 7 bases, with 10 bases between them. This CDR3 comprises 14 residues. CDR3 protein: CASSLWGENSPLHF. CDR3 nucleotides: TGTGCCAGCAGCTTGTGGGGGGAGAATTCACCCCTCCACTTT.

This clone has ten or more counts. The chain is built from TRBV2 and TRBJ2-4, with TRBD1 identical over 9 bases. Germline V gives CDR1 SNHLY, CDR2 FYNNEI. This CDR3 contains 13 residues. The J segment lost 3 bases and the V segment lost 10 bases, leaving 4 bases of the junction unmatched. The CDR3, as DNA: TGTGCCACCAGACAGGGGGGCAAAAACATTCAGTACTTC. Encoded protein: CATRQGGKNIQYF.

The J gene is TRBJ2-5, the V gene TRBV28; the match to TRBD1 covers 8 bases. Germline loops: CDR1 MDHEN, CDR2 SYDVKM. The CDR3 is 18 residues long. Unmatched junction bases numbered 17, after V lost 4 bases and J lost 4 bases. Written as DNA, the CDR3 is TGTGCCAGCAGTTCCCATAGAGCAGACAGGGGTGGGGTAGAGACCCAGTACTTC. Translating it yields CASSSHRADRGGVETQYF.

The chain joins TRBV18 to TRBJ2-5, with D perhaps TRBD2 (5 bases). V was pared by 6 bases and J by 1 base, with 9 bases between. CDR1 and CDR2 (germline): KGHSH, LQKENI. CDR3 length equals 13 residues. CDR3 amino acids: CASSRGSQETQYF. CDR3 bases: TGTGCCAGCTCCCGGGGTAGCCAAGAGACCCAGTACTTC.

The chain carries TRBV11-3 and TRBJ2-3; no clear D gene. The CDR3 is 14 amino acids. Germline V gene sequence: CDR1 SGHNT, CDR2 YENEEA. V shed 5 bases and J shed 1 base, with 10 bases lying between them. The CDR3 region is CASSRPPGTDTQYF. CDR3 in DNA: TGTGCCAGCAGCCGTCCTCCAGGCACAGATACGCAGTATTTT.

This clone was picked up a small number of times. DNA for the CDR3: TGTGCCAGCAGCCAAAGAGGGGTTAGGTACTTC. Encoded protein: CASSQRGVRYF. The chain couples TRBV10-3 to TRBJ2-7; D is perhaps TRBD1 or TRBD2 (5 bases each). Between the trimmed V and J ends, which lost 10 bases and 12 bases, there was a span of 19 bases. CDR1 is ENHRY and CDR2 is SYGVKD in the germline V gene. This CDR3 is 11 amino acids long.

The chain couples TRBV4-1 to TRBJ2-3; D tentatively fits TRBD1 or TRBD2 (5 bases each). V lost 1 base, J lost 4 bases, and 9 bases lay in between. The CDR3 has 14 amino acids. Germline CDR1 is MGHRA and CDR2 is YSYEKL. In nucleotides, the CDR3 is TGCGCCAGCAGCCAAGGAGGGGCTGCAGATACGCAGTATTTT. Protein product: CASSQGGAADTQYF.

This clone was observed at least ten times. The chain links TRBV7-2 to TRBJ2-1, with D tentatively TRBD2 (5 bases). This CDR3 region has 15 residues. Germline CDR1 and CDR2: SGHTA and FQGNSA. V was shortened by 5 bases and J by 1 base, with 12 bases between the two germline ends. The CDR3 nucleotides read TGTGCCAGCAGCCCCATGCGAGGGTCCTACAATGAGCAGTTCTTC. Protein product: CASSPMRGSYNEQFF.

The chain joins TRBV6-5 to TRBJ1-1; no reliable D call. The CDR3 runs to 14 residues. The V end lost 0 bases, the J end lost 4 bases, and 9 bases lay between the germline ends. Germline V gene data show CDR1 as MNHEY and CDR2 as SVGAGI. The chain's CDR3 is CASSYSPDGTEAFF. Here the CDR3 DNA reads TGTGCCAGCAGTTACTCACCTGATGGCACTGAAGCTTTCTTT.

A few counts support this clone. The V gene is TRBV28, the J gene TRBJ2-7; D may be TRBD1 or TRBD2 (5 bases each). CDR3 length equals 13 residues. The V and J ends lost 7 bases and 4 bases respectively, with 14 bases between them. The V gene's germline CDR1 is MDHEN and CDR2 SYDVKM. The CDR3 sequence: CASTGDGPYEQYF. The CDR3 nucleotides are TGTGCCAGCACCGGGGACGGGCCTTACGAGCAGTACTTC.

This chain joins TRBV4-3 and TRBJ1-4; 7 bases match TRBD1. Germline trimming cut 0 bases from V and 7 bases from J; bases unmatched to any gene: 8. The CDR3 runs to 16 residues. The V gene's germline CDR1 is LGHNA and CDR2 YSLEER. CDR3 in amino acids: CASSQDRGQRGEKLFF. The CDR3, as DNA: TGCGCCAGCAGCCAAGATCGGGGACAGAGGGGTGAAAAACTGTTTTTT.